This T cell receptor beta chain emerged from a study of CD8 T cells in Susac syndrome. Study-level findings and limits: The relatively small number of individuals in the TCR sequencing and HLA analysis was acknowledged by the study.

The V gene lost 0 bases and the J gene lost 3 bases, with 9 bases spanning the gap. CDR1 and CDR2 (germline): SGHRS, YFSETQ. The CDR3 consists of 14 residues. Reverse transcription of roughly 0.45 to 1 ug RNA was performed with random hexamers. By means of immunoSEQ multiplex PCR, TCR beta CDR3 spanning 54 Vbeta and 13 Jbeta underwent amplification. Using its own MiXCR run on the immunoSEQ multiplex PCR reads, TCRdb lists one record per CDR3 protein. Of under 200,000 distinct CDR3 sequences detected, 90% to 95% appear once; the ten largest clones hold 0.15% to 0.2%. Negative isolation yielded CD4+ and CD8+ T cells, and FACS enriched TEMRA cells. As regards this clonotype: What it binds is unknown.

The material sequenced was CD8+ T cells from PBMCs. The chain joins TRBV5-1 to TRBJ1-2; D is possibly TRBD1 (5 bases). This clonotype was sampled from a human donor with multiple sclerosis. In DNA form, the CDR3 reads TGCGCCAGCAGCTTGGCAGGGCTTGACTATGGCTACACCTTC. This gives the protein CASSLAGLDYGYTF.